There are a few counts of the clone carrying this T cell receptor beta chain. The source of the sample is a study of response to subunit inactivated influenza vaccine. Using its own MiXCR run on the RT-PCR reads, TCRdb lists one record per CDR3 protein. Of approximately 530,000 distinct CDR3 sequences in the sample, approximately 13% were seen once. Germline CDR1 LGHDT, CDR2 YNNKEL (reference sequence). This CDR3 contains 13 residues. V shed 4 bases and J shed 5 bases, with 9 bases lying between them. The sequence came from a man aged 45-65 years who received an inactivated influenza vaccine. The starting material was PBMCs from blood, obtained roughly 47 days after vaccination. The chain employs TRBV3-1 and TRBJ1-5; no clear D gene. CDR3: CASSLSVDQPQHF. CDR3 DNA: TGTGCCAGCAGCCTTTCCGTGGATCAGCCCCAGCATTTT.